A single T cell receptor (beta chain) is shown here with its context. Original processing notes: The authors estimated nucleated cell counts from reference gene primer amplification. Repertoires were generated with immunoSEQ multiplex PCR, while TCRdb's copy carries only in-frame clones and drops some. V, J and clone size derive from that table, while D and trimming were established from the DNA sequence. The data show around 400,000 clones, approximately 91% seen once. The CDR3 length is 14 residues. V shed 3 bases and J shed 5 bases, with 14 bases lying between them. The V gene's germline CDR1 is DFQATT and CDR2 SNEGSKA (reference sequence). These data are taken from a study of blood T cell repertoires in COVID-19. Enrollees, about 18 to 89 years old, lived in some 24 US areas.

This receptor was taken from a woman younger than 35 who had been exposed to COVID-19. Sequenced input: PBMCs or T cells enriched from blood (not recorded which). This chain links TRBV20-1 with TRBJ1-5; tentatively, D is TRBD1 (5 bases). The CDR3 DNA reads TGCAGTGCTAGTGGGGGGGTTCGTGATCAGCCCCAGCATTTT. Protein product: CSASGGVRDQPQHF.